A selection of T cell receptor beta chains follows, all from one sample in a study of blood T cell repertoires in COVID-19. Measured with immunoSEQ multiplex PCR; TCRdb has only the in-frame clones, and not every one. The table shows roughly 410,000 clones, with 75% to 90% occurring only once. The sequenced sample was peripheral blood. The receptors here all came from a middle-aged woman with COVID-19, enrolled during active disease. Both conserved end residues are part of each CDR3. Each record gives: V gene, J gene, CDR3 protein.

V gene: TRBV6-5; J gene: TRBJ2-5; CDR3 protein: CASSPTRDRPYF
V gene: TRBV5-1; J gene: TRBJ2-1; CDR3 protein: CASSLGAGEAYNEQFF
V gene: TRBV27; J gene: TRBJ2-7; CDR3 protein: CASSSATGGHEQYF
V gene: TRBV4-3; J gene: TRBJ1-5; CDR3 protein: CASSQRVGNQPQHF
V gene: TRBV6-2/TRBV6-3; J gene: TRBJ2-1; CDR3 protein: CASSPLRGEWSYNEQFF
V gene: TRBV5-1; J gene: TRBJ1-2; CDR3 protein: CASSPGTYYGYTF
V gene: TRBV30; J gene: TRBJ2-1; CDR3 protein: CAWAISGISYNEQFF
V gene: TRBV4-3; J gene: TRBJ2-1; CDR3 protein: CASSRTGTGVNEQFF
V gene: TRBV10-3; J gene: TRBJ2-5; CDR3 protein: CAISVVAGGGEETQYF
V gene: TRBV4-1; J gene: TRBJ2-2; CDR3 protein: CASSQGALWTGELFF
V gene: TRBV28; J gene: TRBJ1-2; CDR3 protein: CASSSWTGRGYGYTF
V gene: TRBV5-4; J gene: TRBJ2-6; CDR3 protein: CASSPDRAGANVLTF
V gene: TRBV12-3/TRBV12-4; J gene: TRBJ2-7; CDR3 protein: CASSTGVGYEQYF
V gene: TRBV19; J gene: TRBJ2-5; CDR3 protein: CASSITGGRQETQYF
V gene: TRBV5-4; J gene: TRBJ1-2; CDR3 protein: CASSLQQGAKAFGYTF
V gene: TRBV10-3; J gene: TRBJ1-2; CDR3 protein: CAIKTDRVDDGYTF
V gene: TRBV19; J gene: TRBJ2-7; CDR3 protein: CASSISTGGPWNEQYF
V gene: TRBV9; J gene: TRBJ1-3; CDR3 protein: CASSYTGNGNTIYF
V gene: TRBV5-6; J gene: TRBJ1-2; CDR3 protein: CASSARDYGYTF
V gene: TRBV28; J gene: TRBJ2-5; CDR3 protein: CASSFNLETGTKETQYF
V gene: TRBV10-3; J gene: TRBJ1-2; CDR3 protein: CATTQGPTYYGYTF
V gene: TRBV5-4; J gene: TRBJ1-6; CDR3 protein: CASSPRLGVNSPLHF
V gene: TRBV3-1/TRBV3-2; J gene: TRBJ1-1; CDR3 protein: CASRPQGGPATEAFF
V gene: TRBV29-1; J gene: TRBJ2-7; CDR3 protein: CSVPGTGGPEQYF
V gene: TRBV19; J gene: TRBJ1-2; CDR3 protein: CASSMGQAYGYTF
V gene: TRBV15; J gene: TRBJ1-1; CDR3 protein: CATNRGGRVGYTEAFF
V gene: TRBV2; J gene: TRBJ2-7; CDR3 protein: CASSHPLQILSYEQYF
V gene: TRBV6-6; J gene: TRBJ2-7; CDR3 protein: CASSPPPAYEQYF
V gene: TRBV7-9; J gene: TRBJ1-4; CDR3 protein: CASSHPTVTNEKLFF
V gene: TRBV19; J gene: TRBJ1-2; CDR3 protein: CASRAGTGGGGYTF
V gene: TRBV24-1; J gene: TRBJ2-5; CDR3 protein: CATSDPRTGGAGETQYF
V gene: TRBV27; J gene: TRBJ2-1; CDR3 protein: CASSPARGAGGVNEQFF
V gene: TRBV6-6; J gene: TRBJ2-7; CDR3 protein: CASSRNKRQGTRPVGYEQYF
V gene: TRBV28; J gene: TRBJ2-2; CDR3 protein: CASSLRGAHTGELFF
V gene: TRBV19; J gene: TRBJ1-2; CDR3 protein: CASSTQNTRRGYTF
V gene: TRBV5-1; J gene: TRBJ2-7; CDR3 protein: CASSLDRRHFSYEQYF
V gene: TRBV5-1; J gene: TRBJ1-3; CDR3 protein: CASRSGSGNTIYF
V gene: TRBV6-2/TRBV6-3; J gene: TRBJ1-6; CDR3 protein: CASSYSQGNSPLHF
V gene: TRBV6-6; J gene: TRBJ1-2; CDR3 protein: CASISQPGGNYGYTF
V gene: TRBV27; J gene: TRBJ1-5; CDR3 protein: CASSLKPGQGAGWIQPQHF
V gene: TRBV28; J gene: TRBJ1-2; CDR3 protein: CASRQGITAYGYTF
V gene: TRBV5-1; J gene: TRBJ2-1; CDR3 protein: CASSSRGGREPYNEQFF
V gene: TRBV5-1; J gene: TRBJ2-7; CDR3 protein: CASSLNPGQGIHEQYF
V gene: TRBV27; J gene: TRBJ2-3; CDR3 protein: CASSFYGSTDTQYF
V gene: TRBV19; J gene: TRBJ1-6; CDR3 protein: CASGGRGWNSPLHF
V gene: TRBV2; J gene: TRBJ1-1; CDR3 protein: CASSEGVHTEAFF
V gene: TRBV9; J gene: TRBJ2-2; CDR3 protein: CASSPSPSGELFF